This T cell receptor (beta chain) was identified during a study of early stage breast cancer tumors. Profiled with immunoSEQ multiplex PCR; TCRdb holds only in-frame clones, not every one. The table lists more than 15,000 clones, approximately 82% of them singletons. Trimming removed 0 bases from V and 4 bases from J, with 9 bases in between. CDR3 size: 14 residues. Germline lookup yields CDR1 SGHDN and CDR2 FVKESK. Material for sequencing was blood. V is TRBV14 and J is TRBJ1-2; the D is unclear. The source of this sequence is a person aged 65-85 years with breast cancer. The CDR3 reads CASSQDNIGYGYTF. DNA of the CDR3: TGTGCCAGCAGCCAAGACAACATTGGCTATGGCTACACCTTC.